This paragraph covers one TCR beta chain sequence. This CDR3 region has 14 residues. Looked up from germline, CDR1 is MNHEY and CDR2 is SMNVEV (reference sequence). After removal of 6 bases from V and 4 bases from J, the junction contained 8 bases not matched to a gene. The source of the sample is a study of blood T cell repertoires in COVID-19. Participants came from about 23 US areas, aged roughly 18 to 89 years. In the source study's methods: It was from reference gene primer amplification that nucleated cell counts were estimated. Sequencing was performed with immunoSEQ multiplex PCR; in TCRdb, only in-frame clones are kept and a portion is missing. V, J and clone size derive from that table, while D and trimming were established from the DNA sequence. Of about 200,000 clones listed, 80% to 90% are singletons.

The chain links TRBV27 to TRBJ1-2, with TRBD1 identical over 7 bases. Sequencing used PBMCs or T cells enriched from blood (not recorded which). This clonotype originated in a woman aged 35 to 49 with acute COVID-19. For the CDR3, the DNA is TGTGCCAGCAGAAGGGGGCAAGGAAGCTATGGCTACACCTTC. This translates into CASRRGQGSYGYTF.